This is a list of T cell receptor beta chains from one sample in a study of cytomegalovirus exposure and HLA in healthy donors. Produced via immunoSEQ multiplex PCR; TCRdb's table is partial and in-frame only. The data hold about 170,000 clones, with approximately 84% observed a single time. Sequencing used PBMCs. Every receptor here comes from a man aged 18 to 29 in good health and CMV-seropositive. CDR3s include the opening cysteine and the closing phenylalanine or tryptophan. Each record gives: D gene, V gene, J gene, clone size, CDR3 protein, CDR3 DNA. The D gene is left open where the match is weak. For some rows the clone size is stated as once, few or many, or as a class when expanded; others skip it.

d_call: NA
v_call: TRBV4-3
j_call: TRBJ2-1
clone_size: NA
cdr3_aa: CASSQGRGEDEQFF
cdr3_nt: TGCGCCAGCAGCCAAGGAAGAGGGGAGGATGAGCAGTTCTTC

d_call: TRBD2
v_call: TRBV5-1
j_call: TRBJ2-5
clone_size: NA
cdr3_aa: CASSSGGVETQYF
cdr3_nt: TGCGCCAGCAGCAGCGGGGGGGTAGAGACCCAGTACTTC

d_call: NA
v_call: TRBV28
j_call: TRBJ1-5
clone_size: NA
cdr3_aa: CASSPGDGWSQHF
cdr3_nt: TGTGCCAGCAGTCCAGGGGACGGTTGGTCCCAGCATTTT

d_call: NA
v_call: TRBV6-5
j_call: TRBJ1-6
clone_size: once
cdr3_aa: CASSTQQGGRSPLHF
cdr3_nt: TGTGCCAGCAGTACCCAACAGGGTGGGAGATCACCCCTCCACTTT

d_call: NA
v_call: TRBV4-2
j_call: TRBJ2-5
clone_size: few
cdr3_aa: CASSRAGSYQETQYF
cdr3_nt: TGTGCCAGCAGCCGGGCGGGTTCGTACCAAGAGACCCAGTACTTC

d_call: NA
v_call: TRBV10-3
j_call: TRBJ2-7
clone_size: NA
cdr3_aa: CAISESTGVREQYF
cdr3_nt: TGTGCCATCAGTGAGTCGACGGGGGTTCGGGAGCAGTACTTC

d_call: NA
v_call: TRBV6-5
j_call: TRBJ2-7
clone_size: NA
cdr3_aa: CASSYSAGAWEQYF
cdr3_nt: TGTGCCAGCAGTTACTCGGCAGGGGCTTGGGAGCAGTACTTC

d_call: TRBD2
v_call: TRBV4-3
j_call: TRBJ2-3
clone_size: NA
cdr3_aa: CASSQDSSGGVDTQYF
cdr3_nt: TGCGCCAGCAGCCAAGATTCTAGCGGGGGGGTAGATACGCAGTATTTT

d_call: NA
v_call: TRBV5-6
j_call: TRBJ2-7
clone_size: once
cdr3_aa: CASSLVGREEIYEQYF
cdr3_nt: TGTGCCAGCAGCTTGGTAGGCAGGGAGGAGATCTACGAGCAGTACTTC

d_call: TRBD2
v_call: TRBV4-1
j_call: TRBJ2-5
clone_size: NA
cdr3_aa: CASSQGKTSGGSGETQYF
cdr3_nt: TGCGCCAGCAGCCAGGGAAAGACTAGCGGGGGTTCAGGAGAGACCCAGTACTTC

d_call: TRBD2
v_call: TRBV5-4
j_call: TRBJ2-6
clone_size: NA
cdr3_aa: CASSPPAGGAPGANVLTF
cdr3_nt: TGTGCCAGCAGCCCCCCGGCGGGGGGGGCGCCTGGGGCCAACGTCCTGACTTTC

d_call: NA
v_call: TRBV13
j_call: TRBJ2-5
clone_size: NA
cdr3_aa: CASTVRGWVQETQYF
cdr3_nt: TGTGCCAGCACAGTCCGGGGATGGGTCCAAGAGACCCAGTACTTC

d_call: NA
v_call: TRBV5-4
j_call: TRBJ1-1
clone_size: NA
cdr3_aa: CASSPPTGMNTEAFF
cdr3_nt: TGTGCCAGCAGCCCGCCGACAGGAATGAACACTGAAGCTTTCTTT

d_call: TRBD1
v_call: TRBV5-1
j_call: TRBJ2-7
clone_size: few
cdr3_aa: CASSLGTGLTYEQYF
cdr3_nt: TGCGCCAGCAGCTTGGGGACAGGGCTTACCTACGAGCAGTACTTC

d_call: TRBD1
v_call: TRBV4-3
j_call: TRBJ1-4
clone_size: NA
cdr3_aa: CASSHVGQGNEKLFF
cdr3_nt: TGCGCCAGCAGCCACGTGGGACAGGGAAATGAAAAACTGTTTTTT

d_call: NA
v_call: TRBV7-8
j_call: TRBJ1-1
clone_size: NA
cdr3_aa: CASTFPGGGTEAFF
cdr3_nt: TGTGCCAGCACCTTCCCGGGGGGGGGAACTGAAGCTTTCTTT

d_call: TRBD1
v_call: TRBV15
j_call: TRBJ1-2
clone_size: once
cdr3_aa: CATSPGQGDGYTF
cdr3_nt: TGTGCCACCTCACCGGGACAGGGGGATGGCTACACCTTC

d_call: NA
v_call: TRBV4-3
j_call: TRBJ2-5
clone_size: NA
cdr3_aa: CASSQDAAGWETQYF
cdr3_nt: TGCGCCAGCAGCCAAGATGCGGCAGGGTGGGAGACCCAGTACTTC

d_call: NA
v_call: TRBV7-2
j_call: TRBJ1-1
clone_size: once
cdr3_aa: CASSPKGGGTEAFF
cdr3_nt: TGTGCCAGCAGCCCTAAGGGAGGTGGCACTGAAGCTTTCTTT

d_call: TRBD2
v_call: TRBV6-4
j_call: TRBJ2-2
clone_size: NA
cdr3_aa: CASSEASGGANTGELFF
cdr3_nt: TGTGCCAGCAGTGAAGCTAGCGGGGGGGCCAACACCGGGGAGCTGTTTTTT

d_call: TRBD1
v_call: TRBV7-8
j_call: TRBJ2-3
clone_size: NA
cdr3_aa: CASSRDRDSTQYF
cdr3_nt: TGTGCCAGCAGCCGGGACAGGGATAGTACGCAGTATTTT